The 5 T cell receptor beta chains below come from one sample, sequenced in a study of blood T cell repertoires in COVID-19. The repertoire was sequenced with immunoSEQ multiplex PCR; TCRdb's copy has only in-frame clones and lacks some. The profile shows approximately 300,000 clones, roughly 89% of them singletons. The sequenced sample was peripheral blood. Receptor source: a man aged 40-49 years with acute or convalescent COVID-19.

The rearrangement uses TRBV29-1 and TRBJ2-1; D is possibly TRBD2 (6 bases). From germline, CDR1 is SQVTM and CDR2 ANQGSEA. The V end was cut by 8 bases, the J end by 5 bases, with 19 bases between. This CDR3 contains 14 residues. The CDR3 nucleotides read TGCAGCTCACCGGGGGTTAACGCCAACAATGAGCAGTTCTTC. The encoded protein is CSSPGVNANNEQFF.

This clone was detected only once. The CDR3 coding sequence is TGTGCCACCAGTGATTTTAGAGGGAAAGGCTACACCTTC. It encodes CATSDFRGKGYTF. The chain couples TRBV24-1 to TRBJ1-2; no definite D call. The CDR3 is 13 amino acids. Per germline, CDR1 KGHDR and CDR2 SFDVKD. V dropped 1 base and J dropped 8 bases, with 10 bases sitting between them.

This clone was seen once. This rearrangement joins TRBV29-1 to TRBJ2-3, with 9 bases lining up with TRBD2. Germline V gene data show CDR1 as SQVTM and CDR2 as ANQGSEA. V shed 1 base and J 2 bases; nucleotides not matched to a gene: 1. The CDR3 has 14 amino acids. The CDR3 region has the DNA TGCAGCGTTGAAGGCGGGGGGGCCACAGATACGCAGTATTTT. Encoded protein: CSVEGGGATDTQYF.

This clone turned up a few times. Other DNA sequences of this sample code for an identical CDR3. V and J are TRBV3-1 (or the pseudogene TRBV3-2) and TRBJ1-1; no definite D call. CDR1 is LGHDT and CDR2 is YNNKEL in the germline V gene (reference sequence). The germline V and J ends were trimmed by 1 base and 4 bases, with 4 bases remaining between them. There are 12 residues in the CDR3. CDR3: CASSQAGTEAFF. CDR3 nucleotides: TGTGCCAGCAGCCAAGCGGGCACTGAAGCTTTCTTT.

The gene calls are TRBV11-2 and TRBJ2-1, with D perhaps TRBD2 (6 bases). V was trimmed by 5 bases and J by 4 bases, leaving 15 bases between them. This CDR3 is built from 15 residues. Germline lookup yields CDR1 SGHAT and CDR2 FQNNGV. The CDR3 protein is CASSQMRRAYNEQFF. The CDR3, as DNA: TGTGCCAGCAGCCAGATGAGGAGGGCTTACAATGAGCAGTTCTTC.